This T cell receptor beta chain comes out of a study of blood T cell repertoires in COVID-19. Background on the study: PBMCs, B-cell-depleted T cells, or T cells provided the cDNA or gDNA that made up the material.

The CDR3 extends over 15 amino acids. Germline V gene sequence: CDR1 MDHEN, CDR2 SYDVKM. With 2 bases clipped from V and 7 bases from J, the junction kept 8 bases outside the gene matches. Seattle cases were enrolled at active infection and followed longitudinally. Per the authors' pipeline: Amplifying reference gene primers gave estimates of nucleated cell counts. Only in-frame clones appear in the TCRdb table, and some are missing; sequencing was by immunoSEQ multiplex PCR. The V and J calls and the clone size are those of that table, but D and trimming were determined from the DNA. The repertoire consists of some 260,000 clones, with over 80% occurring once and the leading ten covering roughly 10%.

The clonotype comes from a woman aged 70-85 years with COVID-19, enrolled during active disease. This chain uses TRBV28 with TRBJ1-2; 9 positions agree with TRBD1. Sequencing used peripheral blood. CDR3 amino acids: CASSLGDRDRSGYTF. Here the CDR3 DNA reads TGTGCCAGCAGTTTAGGGGACAGGGACCGGAGTGGCTACACCTTC.